This is a list of T cell receptor beta chains from one sample in a study of blood T cell repertoires in COVID-19. Some clones are missing from TCRdb's copy, which holds only in-frame ones; the method was immunoSEQ multiplex PCR. Among around 290,000 clones, 88% were seen once, and the ten largest hold approximately 2%. The sequenced sample consisted of PBMCs or T cells enriched from blood (not recorded which). The origin of the receptors is a woman aged 55-69 years in a cohort exposed to, infected with or recovered from COVID-19 (not recorded which). The CDR3 runs from the conserved cysteine through the conserved F or W. Each record gives: J gene, V gene, clone size, D gene, CDR3 DNA, CDR3 protein. The D gene is left open where the match is weak. Only some rows state a clone size, as once, few, many or a class for expanded clones.

j_call: TRBJ2-1; v_call: TRBV18; clone_size: NA; d_call: NA; cdr3_nt: TGTGCCAGCTCATCGGGGTCCAATGAGCAGTTCTTC; cdr3_aa: CASSSGSNEQFF
j_call: TRBJ1-5; v_call: TRBV18; clone_size: NA; d_call: TRBD1; cdr3_nt: TGTGCCAGCTCATCCGACAGGGACCAGCCCCAGCATTTT; cdr3_aa: CASSSDRDQPQHF
j_call: TRBJ2-1; v_call: TRBV30; clone_size: NA; d_call: TRBD2; cdr3_nt: TGTGCCTGGAGTGTACCGCGGGAGGCCTACAATGAGCAGTTCTTC; cdr3_aa: CAWSVPREAYNEQFF
j_call: TRBJ1-2; v_call: TRBV7-2; clone_size: NA; d_call: NA; cdr3_nt: TGTGCCAGCAGCTCCTACAGGGAGTCGGGCTACACCTTC; cdr3_aa: CASSSYRESGYTF
j_call: TRBJ2-2; v_call: TRBV5-1; clone_size: few; d_call: TRBD2; cdr3_nt: TGCGCCAGCAGCTCCGGACTAGTTGGCGGGGAGCTGTTTTTT; cdr3_aa: CASSSGLVGGELFF
j_call: TRBJ2-7; v_call: TRBV19; clone_size: NA; d_call: NA; cdr3_nt: TGTGCCAGTAGCGAGACTACTTCCTACGAGCAGTACTTC; cdr3_aa: CASSETTSYEQYF
j_call: TRBJ1-1; v_call: TRBV7-6; clone_size: NA; d_call: NA; cdr3_nt: TGTGCCAGCAGCTTGAACCGGGGACTGGGCACTGAAGCTTTCTTT; cdr3_aa: CASSLNRGLGTEAFF
j_call: TRBJ1-2; v_call: TRBV11-2; clone_size: NA; d_call: NA; cdr3_nt: TGTGCCAGCAGCTCGCAAGGGGCTTTGGCTAACTATGGCTACACCTTC; cdr3_aa: CASSSQGALANYGYTF
j_call: TRBJ1-4; v_call: TRBV10-3; clone_size: NA; d_call: TRBD1; cdr3_nt: TGTGCCATCAGTGAGTCATCCCAGGGGGCAGGGGTCCGTGAAAAACTGTTTTTT; cdr3_aa: CAISESSQGAGVREKLFF
j_call: TRBJ2-2; v_call: TRBV5-1; clone_size: NA; d_call: NA; cdr3_nt: TGCGCCAGCAGTCGGCTAGACACCGGGGAGCTGTTTTTT; cdr3_aa: CASSRLDTGELFF
j_call: TRBJ2-2; v_call: TRBV7-7; clone_size: NA; d_call: TRBD2; cdr3_nt: TGTGCTGCCGCTAGCGGGGCCTCGAACACCGGGGAGCTGTTTTTT; cdr3_aa: CAAASGASNTGELFF
j_call: TRBJ1-5; v_call: TRBV2; clone_size: NA; d_call: TRBD1; cdr3_nt: TGTGCCAGCAGGGGGACAGGCGGTAATCAGCCCCAGCATTTT; cdr3_aa: CASRGTGGNQPQHF
j_call: TRBJ1-5; v_call: TRBV2; clone_size: NA; d_call: TRBD1; cdr3_nt: TGTGCCAGCAGTGGAGAATGGACAGGGCGCAATCAGCCCCAGCATTTT; cdr3_aa: CASSGEWTGRNQPQHF
j_call: TRBJ1-2; v_call: TRBV19; clone_size: NA; d_call: NA; cdr3_nt: TGTGCCAGTAGTATCGGAGGCGGGACTCTTAACTATGGCTACACCTTC; cdr3_aa: CASSIGGGTLNYGYTF
j_call: TRBJ2-5; v_call: TRBV3-1/TRBV3-2; clone_size: NA; d_call: NA; cdr3_nt: TGTGCCAGCAGCCAAGATGCCAGGACCCAGTACTTC; cdr3_aa: CASSQDARTQYF
j_call: TRBJ2-5; v_call: TRBV6-5; clone_size: NA; d_call: NA; cdr3_nt: TGTGCCAGCAGGGGGGCAGGCCTCCAAGAGACCCAGTACTTC; cdr3_aa: CASRGAGLQETQYF
j_call: TRBJ1-3; v_call: TRBV24-1; clone_size: NA; d_call: TRBD1; cdr3_nt: TGTGCCACCAGTGACCGTGGACAGGGAGATCCCATATATTTT; cdr3_aa: CATSDRGQGDPIYF
j_call: TRBJ1-1; v_call: TRBV3-1/TRBV3-2; clone_size: NA; d_call: TRBD1; cdr3_nt: TGTGCCAGCAGCCCCACACTTGGGACAGGGAGAGGCACTGAAGCTTTCTTT; cdr3_aa: CASSPTLGTGRGTEAFF
j_call: TRBJ2-7; v_call: TRBV28; clone_size: NA; d_call: NA; cdr3_nt: TGTGCCAGCAGTTTGTCCCTCTACGAGCAGTACTTC; cdr3_aa: CASSLSLYEQYF
j_call: TRBJ1-1; v_call: TRBV7-9; clone_size: once; d_call: TRBD1; cdr3_nt: TGTGCCAGCAGCTCCCCCTATAGGGGGCTGAACACTGAAGCTTTCTTT; cdr3_aa: CASSSPYRGLNTEAFF
j_call: TRBJ2-7; v_call: TRBV21-1; clone_size: many; d_call: NA; cdr3_nt: TGTGCCAGCAGCAACCGGGACTACGAGCAGTACTTC; cdr3_aa: CASSNRDYEQYF
j_call: TRBJ2-2; v_call: TRBV19; clone_size: NA; d_call: NA; cdr3_nt: TGTGCCAGTAGTATCCTTCGGGGGTCTGGCACCGGGGAGCTGTTTTTT; cdr3_aa: CASSILRGSGTGELFF
j_call: TRBJ2-1; v_call: TRBV2; clone_size: NA; d_call: TRBD1; cdr3_nt: TGTGCCAGCAGGACAGGGGACAACAATGAGCAGTTCTTC; cdr3_aa: CASRTGDNNEQFF
j_call: TRBJ1-2; v_call: TRBV29-1; clone_size: NA; d_call: TRBD1; cdr3_nt: TGCAGCGTTGAGGACAGGATTGGCTACACCTTC; cdr3_aa: CSVEDRIGYTF
j_call: TRBJ2-3; v_call: TRBV19; clone_size: NA; d_call: TRBD1; cdr3_nt: TGTGCCAGTAGTCCTCCACAGGGGGCGGTAAGCACAGATACGCAGTATTTT; cdr3_aa: CASSPPQGAVSTDTQYF
j_call: TRBJ2-5; v_call: TRBV30; clone_size: NA; d_call: NA; cdr3_nt: TGTGCCTGGAGCGTACAGGTGGGAGAGACCCAGTACTTC; cdr3_aa: CAWSVQVGETQYF
j_call: TRBJ2-7; v_call: TRBV6-5; clone_size: NA; d_call: NA; cdr3_nt: TGTGCCAGCAGATCCCGGTACGAGCAGTACTTC; cdr3_aa: CASRSRYEQYF
j_call: TRBJ2-2; v_call: TRBV14; clone_size: NA; d_call: NA; cdr3_nt: TGTGCCAGCAGCCAAGGGGGGCCCGGGGAGCTGTTTTTT; cdr3_aa: CASSQGGPGELFF
j_call: TRBJ2-5; v_call: TRBV4-1; clone_size: NA; d_call: TRBD1; cdr3_nt: TGCGCCAGCACTCTTACTCTGACAGGGGGCGAGACCCAGTACTTC; cdr3_aa: CASTLTLTGGETQYF
j_call: TRBJ2-3; v_call: TRBV6-4; clone_size: NA; d_call: NA; cdr3_nt: TGTGCCAGCAGTCTCCTCGGGAGCACAGATACGCAGTATTTT; cdr3_aa: CASSLLGSTDTQYF
j_call: TRBJ2-2; v_call: TRBV7-3; clone_size: NA; d_call: TRBD2; cdr3_nt: TGTGCCAGCAGCTCCTTAGCGGGAGGGAGGACCGGGGAGCTGTTTTTT; cdr3_aa: CASSSLAGGRTGELFF
j_call: TRBJ2-7; v_call: TRBV20-1; clone_size: NA; d_call: NA; cdr3_nt: TGCAGTGCTAGAGTTAACGAGCAGTACTTC; cdr3_aa: CSARVNEQYF
j_call: TRBJ2-5; v_call: TRBV29-1; clone_size: NA; d_call: TRBD1; cdr3_nt: TGCAGCGTTCCCCCGGGACAGGGAGGAGAGACCCAGTACTTC; cdr3_aa: CSVPPGQGGETQYF
j_call: TRBJ1-5; v_call: TRBV6-5; clone_size: NA; d_call: NA; cdr3_nt: TGTGCCAGCAGTTCCCTACCTACAGGGAGCTTTCAGCCCCAGCATTTT; cdr3_aa: CASSSLPTGSFQPQHF
j_call: TRBJ1-1; v_call: TRBV19; clone_size: NA; d_call: TRBD1; cdr3_nt: TGTGCCAGTACCAGAGGGGGGGACAGGGGTACTGAAGCTTTCTTT; cdr3_aa: CASTRGGDRGTEAFF
j_call: TRBJ2-7; v_call: TRBV30; clone_size: NA; d_call: TRBD1; cdr3_nt: TGTGCCTGGAGTGTCCAGGACAGGGCCGAGCAGTACTTC; cdr3_aa: CAWSVQDRAEQYF
j_call: TRBJ2-7; v_call: TRBV21-1; clone_size: NA; d_call: NA; cdr3_nt: TGTGCCAGCAGCCAGGGTAGGACTAGCGGGGGGAACTACGAGCAGTACTTC; cdr3_aa: CASSQGRTSGGNYEQYF
j_call: TRBJ2-7; v_call: TRBV27; clone_size: NA; d_call: NA; cdr3_nt: TGTGCCAGCAGTTTAGGCATATCCTACGAGCAGTACTTC; cdr3_aa: CASSLGISYEQYF
j_call: TRBJ1-2; v_call: TRBV28; clone_size: NA; d_call: NA; cdr3_nt: TGTGCCAGCAGTTTGCCCAGGGCTTACAACTATGGCTACACCTTC; cdr3_aa: CASSLPRAYNYGYTF
j_call: TRBJ2-1; v_call: TRBV9; clone_size: NA; d_call: TRBD2; cdr3_nt: TGTGCCAGCAGCGTAGGCGGGAGCGGGGTCAATGAGCAGTTCTTC; cdr3_aa: CASSVGGSGVNEQFF
j_call: TRBJ2-7; v_call: TRBV11-3; clone_size: NA; d_call: TRBD2; cdr3_nt: TGTGCCAGCAGCTACAGCGGGAGTCCGGTGGACGAGCAGTACTTC; cdr3_aa: CASSYSGSPVDEQYF